The entry below describes one T cell receptor (beta chain). Its antigen is unknown. Per-base quality was not reported, and no clone a single base away is much larger than it. TCRbeta CDR3 regions were amplified from genomic DNA using the immunoSEQ Assay, a bias-controlled multiplex PCR. The original pipeline was this. Within the assay, amplification of reference gene primers was used to estimate how many nucleated cells each sample contained. To quantify the absolute abundance of each unique TCRbeta CDR3 rearrangement, sequence reads were collapsed and filtered. For each sample, productive Simpson clonality was calculated by taking the square root of Simpson's diversity index across productive rearrangements. TCRdb carries this immuneACCESS record with in-frame sequences only. Its versions omit some clonotypes, under half of them owing to an unresolved V gene in the studies checked, with the rest unexplained. D and trimming come from the DNA, and the V and J calls and clone size come from that table. The sample contains 200,000 or so clones, around 89% of them found a single time. Of the sample, roughly 2.7% falls within the top ten clones.

The sample comes from a study of blood T cell repertoires in COVID-19 (TCRdb year 2020). Background for the entire study: Samples covering the acute and convalescent phases of COVID-19 were provided by collaborators in the United States, Italy and Spain. The material from the prospective study consisted of cDNA or gDNA derived from T cells, B-cell-depleted T cells, or PBMCs. Subjects who had been exposed to COVID-19, were actively infected with it, or had recovered from it provided the deeply sampled blood TCRbeta repertoires that made up the dataset. The repertoires were released in a freely available public database meant as a resource for research on the immune response to SARS-CoV-2. The samples were drawn from the first 160 participants of the ongoing ImmuneRACE study and from 1,254 subjects provided by 6 global collaborators. Sample metadata almost always included a de-identified subject ID, COVID-19 status, age in years and sex. Where available, HLA class I and class II types were obtained from metadata supplied by the sample provider rather than from assay-based typing.

Relative to germline, V is 6 bases shorter and J is 5 bases shorter, with 10 bases between their ends. The germline V gene gives CDR1 as SNHLY and CDR2 as FYNNEI. Measured from the cysteine to the phenylalanine, the CDR3 is 13 residues long. Only the CDR3 region is kept as DNA, spanning 39 bases read in frame from base 1. Enrolling through a virtual design, the prospective study's participants ranged in age from about 18 to 89 years and lived across roughly 23 United States geographic areas. Cohort assignment in the prospective study relied on participant-reported clinical history from a screening survey and a study questionnaire. ImmuneRACE Cohort 3 recovered participants were defined by two consecutive negative NP/OP PCR tests, healthcare professional clearance, or symptom resolution. In the prospective study, whole blood, serum and a nasopharyngeal or oropharyngeal swab were collected from each participant by mobile phlebotomists. Additional blood draws and questionnaires over an approximately 2-month period could optionally be provided by prospective study participants. Prospective study blood samples were shipped either frozen or at room temperature before DNA extraction.

The research as a whole found: How much clinical and demographic metadata was included differed by source and by participant, and the metadata was provided uncurated.

This receptor was taken from a woman aged 25-40 years who had recovered from COVID-19. The chain uses TRBV2 and TRBJ1-4; a tentative D match to TRBD1 spans 6 bases. The sample comprised PBMCs or T cells enriched from blood (not recorded which). The CDR3 protein is CASRRGKNEKLFF. The bases are TGTGCCAGCAGGAGGGGGAAAAATGAAAAACTGTTTTTT.